This T cell receptor beta chain originates from a study of cytomegalovirus exposure and HLA in healthy donors. On the study more broadly: T cells numbering about 200 million yielded approximately 100 million unique TCR beta sequences in an earlier analysis. General study findings and limits: Reportedly, diagnosis of cytomegalovirus status by the classifier showed high specificity and sensitivity.

Of note for this clone: Its antigen is undetermined. Germline is not matched at one junction end, which may reflect a read error.

Germline assignment: CDR1 MNHNS and CDR2 SASEGT. CDR3 length equals 13 residues. PCR was performed using 60 Vbeta and 13 Jbeta primers. Sequenced by immunoSEQ multiplex PCR; TCRdb stores in-frame clones only, minus some. The table includes 110,000 to 150,000 clones, roughly 80% detected once. The specimen sequenced was PBMCs. The chain is built from TRBV6-1 and TRBJ2-5; no definite D call. The sequence was collected from a boy aged 2 to 10 in good health and CMV-seronegative. In DNA, the CDR3 is TGTGTCAGCAGTGAAGAGCGACAAGAGACCCAGTACTTC. It codes for CVSSEERQETQYF.